These T cell receptor beta chains were read from a single sample in a study of T cell changes during pregnancy in multiple sclerosis. Clones were read by immunoSEQ multiplex PCR, and TCRdb kept only the in-frame ones, dropping some. The table lists under 60,000 clones, roughly 92% of them singletons. Source: CD4+ T cells from peripheral blood mononuclear cells, taken in the third trimester of pregnancy. These receptors originate from a female donor with multiple sclerosis, enrolled in a pregnancy study. Each CDR3 is given with its conserved first and last residue. The D gene is left open where the match is weak. Only some rows state a clone size, as once, few, many or a class for expanded clones.

TRBV11-1,TRBJ1-4,NA,NA,15,TGTGCCAGCAGCCAGGGGAGTGCAACTAATGAAAAACTGTTTTTT,CASSQGSATNEKLFF
TRBV6-1,TRBJ1-2,NA,TRBD1,14,TGTGCCAGCAGTGACTGGCAGGGGGCATATGGCTACACCTTC,CASSDWQGAYGYTF
TRBV6-1,TRBJ2-6,once,NA,14,TGTGCCAGCAGTGAGGCCCCCGGGGCCAACGTCCTGACTTTC,CASSEAPGANVLTF
TRBV19,TRBJ2-1,NA,TRBD2,17,TGTGCCAGTAGTACCCGACGGACTAGCGGGTTCTACAATGAGCAGTTCTTC,CASSTRRTSGFYNEQFF
TRBV2,TRBJ1-4,NA,TRBD1,16,TGTGCCAGCACCCCTTCCCGGACAGGAACCGGCGAAAAACTGTTTTTT,CASTPSRTGTGEKLFF
TRBV10-3,TRBJ2-3,NA,TRBD2,14,TGTGCCATCGGCACCGGGACTAGGGTCCATACGCAGTATTTT,CAIGTGTRVHTQYF
TRBV18,TRBJ2-7,NA,NA,14,TGTGCCAGCTCATCCCAGGGAGGTGGTTACGAGCAGTACTTC,CASSSQGGGYEQYF
TRBV19,TRBJ2-1,NA,NA,16,TGTGCCACTAGTAGCGATTGGGGCGGAACCTACAATGAGCAGTTCTTC,CATSSDWGGTYNEQFF
TRBV6-6,TRBJ1-3,NA,NA,16,TGTGCCAGCAGCTCCCTGCCCCCGGAGACTGGAAACACCATATATTTT,CASSSLPPETGNTIYF
TRBV19,TRBJ2-1,NA,NA,13,TGTGCCAGTAGTATTTCTGCGGATCGGGAGCAGTTCTTC,CASSISADREQFF
TRBV6-5,TRBJ2-7,NA,NA,14,TGTGCCAGCAGTTACGGGTCAGGGGGGTACGAGCAGTACTTC,CASSYGSGGYEQYF
TRBV30,TRBJ1-6,NA,NA,13,TGTGCCTGGAGTGGCTACAGGAATTCACCCCTCCACTTT,CAWSGYRNSPLHF
TRBV5-1,TRBJ2-7,NA,NA,15,TGCGCCAGCAGCTTGTACGGGGGGACAATCTACGAGCAGTACTTC,CASSLYGGTIYEQYF
TRBV6-5,TRBJ1-2,NA,NA,13,TGTGCCAGCAGTTACAGACAGGCCTATGGCTACACCTTC,CASSYRQAYGYTF
TRBV28,TRBJ2-7,NA,TRBD2,14,TGTGCCAGCGGCCTGGGAGGGGATCTTTACGAGCAGTACTTC,CASGLGGDLYEQYF
TRBV5-1,TRBJ2-1,NA,TRBD2,17,TGCGCCAGCAGCTTGGTCGCCGGGACTAGCGGGGGTAATGAGCAGTTCTTC,CASSLVAGTSGGNEQFF
TRBV5-4,TRBJ2-2,NA,NA,15,TGTGCCAGCAGCTTGTCGGGAGCGAACACCGGGGAGCTGTTTTTT,CASSLSGANTGELFF
TRBV6-1,TRBJ2-1,NA,TRBD2,14,TGTGCCAGCACTCTAGCGGGGGTATACAATGAGCAGTTCTTC,CASTLAGVYNEQFF
TRBV5-4,TRBJ1-1,NA,TRBD1,14,TGTGCCAGCAGTTACCAGGGGGCGGTCACTGAAGCTTTCTTT,CASSYQGAVTEAFF